The source of this TCR beta chain is a study of T-cell memory formation after mild COVID-19 (dated by TCRdb to the early 2020s). About the full investigation: TCR sequence clusters from the two donors were found to be largely donor specific. In a couple of donors, T-cell clones that expanded and contracted after mild COVID-19 were tracked by sequencing TCRalpha and TCRbeta repertoires over time. The cohort comprised two young, previously healthy adult volunteers, one female and one male.

Sequenced on an Illumina NovaSeq 6000. cDNA libraries for TCRalpha and TCRbeta were prepared by 5'RACE using constant-segment primers, with sample barcodes and unique molecular identifiers added. RNA was extracted from every sample with Trizol reagent. The libraries were amplified in two PCR steps, and the second step added a second sample barcode and Illumina TruSeq adapters. The libraries were sequenced on an Illumina NovaSeq using 2 x 150 bp paired-end reads. The study's processing was this. The reads were demultiplexed and collapsed into UMI-guided consensus sequences using migec v1.2.7. With mixcr v2.1.11, UMI consensuses were aligned to TRA and TRB V and J templates and assembled into clonotypes. A clonotype was counted as expanded or contracted only when both edgeR and NoisET called the clonotype significant, with the noise models trained on biological replicates. For edgeR calls, the cutoffs were a false discovery rate-adjusted p below 0.01 and a log2 fold-change threshold of 1. As an exploratory analysis of dynamics, max-normalized trajectories of the 1000 most abundant clonotypes were examined by PCA with hierarchical clustering. Separately sequenced CD4+ and CD8+ repertoires were used to assign the CD4 or CD8 phenotype of responding clones. TCRdb took the public reads, trimmed them with fastp at Q25, ran MiXCR for clone calling and kept in-frame beta chains. Each CDR3 protein gets just one entry, which takes the most common genes and DNA from the rows behind it. It is TCRdb's table, rather than the study itself, that gives the V and J calls and clone size. The sample yields hundreds of thousands of distinct CDR3 sequences; about 20% were counted once. The biggest ten clones account for around 8.4% of the sample.

This clonotype was found a few times. The antigen this receptor binds is unknown. No quality values exist for individual bases; no much larger clone is one base distant. PBMCs were isolated by Ficoll-Paque density gradient centrifugation. Here is what the overall study found, with its caveats: The study covered only a couple of mild cases, and larger cohorts including severe cases with pre-infection samples were considered necessary. The detection of some responding clones in pre-infection memory suggests that pre-existing cross-reactive memory T cells joined the SARS-CoV-2 response. From day 15 to 85, contracting clones showed balanced CD4/CD8 phenotypes, whereas a second wave of clones that expanded from day 15 to 37 leaned towards CD4+. Contracting CD4+ clones turned up mainly in the CM and EM memory subsets, whereas EMRA was where CD8+ clones were enriched. The second-wave clones that peaked on day 37 were not confirmed to be SARS-CoV-2 specific.

Sample: PBMCs or a T cell subset sorted from them (not recorded which). This receptor was identified in an adult woman who had mild COVID-19 (a few samples of this study predate the infection). The sample titles of this study are shuffled in the database, so cell type and time point are left out; the donor was told from shared clones.

The CDR3 corresponds to CSAARKGYEQYF. The bases read TGCAGTGCTGCCCGTAAAGGGTACGAGCAGTACTTC. The V and J genes are TRBV20-1 and TRBJ2-7; the D gene lacks a confident call. The CDR3, cysteine through phenylalanine, is 12 amino acids long. Only the CDR3 portion is preserved as DNA: 36 bases, with reading frame beginning at the first base. The V and J ends are trimmed by 5 bases and 4 bases, leaving 12 bases between them. The germline V gene (reference sequence) yields DFQATT for CDR1 and SNEGSKA for CDR2.